A single sample gave rise to the 28 T cell receptor beta chains below, sequenced in a study of cytomegalovirus exposure and HLA in healthy donors. The PCR was carried out with 60 Vbeta primers and 13 Jbeta primers. The protocol was immunoSEQ multiplex PCR, while the TCRdb copy is restricted to in-frame clones and leaves out a portion. The table shows over 200,000 clones, with 85% to 90% occurring only once. Sample: PBMCs. The source is a woman aged 18 to 35 in good health and CMV-seronegative.

The chain has TRBV10-3 and TRBJ2-6, with D unclear. Trimming took 8 bases from V and 0 from J, leaving 5 bases between them. The CDR3 loop spans 13 amino acids. CDR1 is ENHRY and CDR2 is SYGVKD in the germline V gene. The CDR3, as DNA: TGTGCCATCCGTAACTCTGGGGCCAACGTCCTGACTTTC. It encodes CAIRNSGANVLTF.

The sample holds a few counts of this clone. The chain combines TRBV2 with TRBJ2-5, with TRBD2 identical over 11 bases. The CDR3 sequence is 14 residues long. The germline V gene has CDR1 SNHLY and CDR2 FYNNEI. The J segment lost 1 base and the V segment lost 8 bases, leaving 3 bases of the junction unmatched. DNA of the CDR3: TGTGCCAGCTCTAGCGGGGGGAGCCAAGAGACCCAGTACTTC. It is translated as CASSSGGSQETQYF.

The rearrangement links TRBV27 to TRBJ2-5; the match to TRBD2 covers 7 bases. The CDR3 covers 13 residues. Germline V gene data show CDR1 as MNHEY and CDR2 as SMNVEV (reference sequence). The junction had 1 base not matched to a gene; V was cut back by 3 bases and J by 3 bases. DNA of the CDR3: TGTGCCAGCAGTTTGGGGGGGAAAGAGACCCAGTACTTC. Protein sequence: CASSLGGKETQYF.

This sequence joins TRBV7-2 and TRBJ2-7; 9 nucleotides align to TRBD2. CDR3 length: 17 residues. CDR1 is SGHTA, CDR2 FQGNSA, per germline. The V and J ends lost 5 bases and 2 bases, in that order; junction bases with no gene match: 13. The CDR3 is CASSEPSAAGGPYEQYF. Here the CDR3 DNA reads TGTGCCAGCAGCGAACCTTCGGCAGCGGGAGGTCCCTACGAGCAGTACTTC.

The chain recombines TRBV29-1 with TRBJ2-5; no clear D gene. CDR1 and CDR2 (germline): SQVTM, ANQGSEA. V was shortened by 7 bases and J by 1 base, with 7 bases between the two germline ends. The CDR3 runs to 11 residues. The CDR3 protein is CSAGPQETQYF. The CDR3 coding sequence is TGCAGCGCAGGTCCCCAAGAGACCCAGTACTTC.

The V gene is TRBV2, the J gene TRBJ2-1; 9 bases agree with TRBD1. The CDR3 sequence is 17 residues long. J was trimmed by 8 bases and V by 7 bases; bases with no gene match: 18. Germline V lookup: CDR1 SNHLY, CDR2 FYNNEI. This chain's CDR3 is CASKGIRDREALDEQFF. CDR3 in DNA: TGTGCCAGCAAGGGAATCCGGGACAGGGAAGCCTTGGATGAGCAGTTCTTC. Full variable domain (outside the CDR3, taken from reference TRBV2 and TRBJ2-1): EPEVTQTPSHQVTQMGQEVILRCVPISNHLYFYWYRQILGQKVEFLVSFYNNEISEKSEIFDDQFSVERPDGSNFTLKIRSTKLEDSAMYFCASKGIRDREALDEQFFGPGTRLTVL.

This clone was seen only once. V gene TRBV7-2 combines with J gene TRBJ2-1, with D tentatively TRBD1 (6 bases). V gave up 5 bases and J gave up 5 bases, with 25 bases separating them. The germline gives CDR1 SGHTA, CDR2 FQGNSA. There are 18 residues in the CDR3. Written as DNA, the CDR3 is TGTGCCAGCAGCGGACCGAGGGTCAGGGGCAAGTTACACAATGAGCAGTTCTTC. It specifies CASSGPRVRGKLHNEQFF.

This clone has a handful of counts. The rearrangement uses TRBV11-2 and TRBJ1-1; D is ambiguous. Germline assignment: CDR1 SGHAT and CDR2 FQNNGV. CDR3 length: 12 amino acids. The V end was cut by 3 bases, the J end by 3 bases, with 5 bases between. This chain's CDR3 is CASSLEHTEAFF. The CDR3 coding sequence is TGTGCCAGCAGCTTGGAGCACACTGAAGCTTTCTTT.

This clone appeared once. The chain has TRBV27 and TRBJ2-7, with D possibly TRBD2 on 6 matching bases. This CDR3 comprises 16 residues. Trimming left V 3 bases short and J 0 bases short, with 15 bases between. Germline CDR1 is MNHEY and CDR2 is SMNVEV (reference sequence). The CDR3 loop is CASSFSGGPLSYEQYF. The CDR3 nucleotides are TGTGCCAGCAGTTTCTCCGGGGGTCCCCTCTCCTACGAGCAGTACTTC.

V usage is TRBV11-2 and J usage is TRBJ2-2, with 12 bases identical to TRBD2. The trim removed 5 bases at V and 3 bases at J, leaving 13 bases unmatched. Germline V gene lookup returns CDR1 SGHAT and CDR2 FQNNGV. CDR3 size: 19 residues. The CDR3 here is CASSHYRLAGGQDTGELFF. The DNA for the CDR3 is TGTGCCAGCAGCCATTATCGGCTAGCGGGGGGGCAGGACACCGGGGAGCTGTTTTTT.

The rearrangement links TRBV5-4 to TRBJ2-2, with 7 bases fitting TRBD1. Germline assignment: CDR1 SGHNT and CDR2 YYREEE (reference sequence). J gave up 5 bases and V 4 bases, and 2 bases lay outside the gene matches. This CDR3 has 13 residues. The CDR3 DNA follows: TGTGCCAGCAGCGAGACAGGGACCGGGGAGCTGTTTTTT. It specifies CASSETGTGELFF.

This chain joins TRBV4-3 and TRBJ2-1; 10 bases are a match to TRBD2. Germline lookup yields CDR1 LGHNA and CDR2 YSLEER. The CDR3 has 16 amino acids. The J segment lost 1 base and the V segment lost 3 bases, leaving 3 bases of the junction unmatched. The CDR3 DNA is TGCGCCAGCAGCCAGGCTAGCGGGGGATCCTACAATGAGCAGTTCTTC. Protein: CASSQASGGSYNEQFF.

The chain couples TRBV15 to TRBJ2-3; 12 nucleotides align to TRBD2. From germline, CDR1 is LNHNV and CDR2 YYDKDF (reference sequence). This CDR3 comprises 16 residues. The V gene end was trimmed by 3 bases and the J gene end by 6 bases; junction bases not matched to a gene: 7. The CDR3, as DNA: TGTGCCACCAGCAGGCGAACTAGCGGGGGGCAGGATACGCAGTATTTT. Protein sequence: CATSRRTSGGQDTQYF.

The chain is built from TRBV30 and TRBJ2-7; D unresolved. This CDR3 has 8 amino acids. V was pared by 2 bases and J by 10 bases, with 3 bases between. Germline V gives CDR1 GTSNPN, CDR2 SVGIG (reference sequence). The CDR3 here is CAWSPQYF. CDR3 nucleotides: TGTGCCTGGAGTCCTCAGTACTTC.

Only a few counts were recorded for this clone. The chain recombines TRBV19 with TRBJ1-2, with D uncertain. CDR1 is LNHDA and CDR2 is SQIVND in the germline V gene (reference sequence). The CDR3 is made up of 13 amino acids. Trimming pared 0 bases from V and 5 bases from J, leaving 7 bases between. The CDR3 sequence: CASSIDPGYGYTF. The CDR3 region has the DNA TGTGCCAGTAGTATAGATCCGGGGTATGGCTACACCTTC.

The gene calls are TRBV7-4 and TRBJ2-1, with 9 nucleotides matching TRBD2. V lost 1 base to trimming and J lost 6 bases; unmatched junction nucleotides: 13. CDR1 and CDR2 from the germline V gene are SGHVT and SQSDAQ. The CDR3 totals 18 residues. The CDR3 DNA reads as TGTGCCAGCAGCTTAGATTCTGTCATAGGGACTAGCCTCAATGAGCAGTTCTTC. It specifies CASSLDSVIGTSLNEQFF.

There are a few counts of this clone. Additional DNA sequences in this sample encode the identical CDR3. The V and J genes are TRBV7-2 and TRBJ1-5; no clear D gene. Per germline, CDR1 SGHTA and CDR2 FQGNSA. The CDR3 has 13 residues. Between the trimmed V and J ends, which lost 5 bases and 2 bases, there was a span of 7 bases. DNA of the CDR3: TGTGCCAGCAGCCTACGGGGCAATCAGCCCCAGCATTTT. It translates to CASSLRGNQPQHF.

The rearrangement links TRBV9 to TRBJ2-5; 14 bases are shared with TRBD2. Trimming took 0 bases from V and 5 from J; bases not matched to a gene: 3. The CDR3 is 16 residues long. CDR1 is SGDLS, CDR2 YYNGEE, per germline. The CDR3 bases are TGTGCCAGCAGCGTAGGGACTAGCGGGAGGTGGGAGACCCAGTACTTC. This encodes CASSVGTSGRWETQYF.

This clone was counted once. J is TRBJ2-7 and V is TRBV6-5; D may be TRBD1 (6 bases). The CDR3 consists of 15 residues. Germline CDR1 is MNHEY and CDR2 is SVGAGI. V was shortened by 4 bases and J by 2 bases, with 15 bases between the two germline ends. For the CDR3, the DNA is TGTGCCAGCAGTTCACGGGGCGAGGGGGCCTACGAGCAGTACTTC. Translation: CASSSRGEGAYEQYF.

The V gene is TRBV7-8, the J gene TRBJ2-2; 7 bases are a match to TRBD2. Germline CDR1 is SGHVS and CDR2 is FQNEAQ. The CDR3 length is 16 residues. The junction had 2 bases not matched to a gene; V was cut back by 1 base and J by 0 bases. The DNA for the CDR3 is TGTGCCAGCAGCTTAGTTCGGGGGGCGAACACCGGGGAGCTGTTTTTT. Protein product: CASSLVRGANTGELFF.

The J gene is TRBJ2-2, the V gene TRBV5-6; possible D gene TRBD2, 5 bases. V was trimmed by 1 base and J by 6 bases, leaving 7 bases between them. CDR3 length: 13 amino acids. CDR1 SGHDT and CDR2 YYEEEE come from the germline V gene. CDR3 loop: CASSLIGAGELFF. In DNA, the CDR3 is TGTGCCAGCAGCTTGATCGGGGCCGGGGAGCTGTTTTTT.

The CDR3 sequence: CASSPRTVGRTEAFF. The CDR3 DNA is TGCGCCAGCAGCCCGCGGACAGTTGGACGCACTGAAGCTTTCTTT. The chain joins TRBV4-1 to TRBJ1-1; perhaps TRBD1 as D (6 bases). Between the trimmed V and J ends, which lost 4 bases and 4 bases, there was a span of 16 bases. The CDR3 loop spans 15 amino acids. The germline CDR1 and CDR2 sequences are MGHRA and YSYEKL.

The chain carries TRBV6-1 and TRBJ1-5; 11 bases map to TRBD1. CDR1 and CDR2 (germline): MNHNS, SASEGT. J gave up 4 bases and V 3 bases, and 5 bases lay outside the gene matches. This CDR3 is 16 amino acids long. The CDR3 coding sequence is TGTGCCAGCAGTGACTGGACAGGGGGCCTTAATCAGCCCCAGCATTTT. As protein: CASSDWTGGLNQPQHF.

The V gene is TRBV7-2, the J gene TRBJ1-4, with D perhaps matching TRBD1 (5 bases). Trimming took off 4 bases at V and 8 bases at J, with 14 bases between the two ends. The CDR3 is 14 residues long. Germline V lookup: CDR1 SGHTA, CDR2 FQGNSA. CDR3 nucleotide sequence: TGTGCCAGCAGCTCGGTCGGGGGGTGGGAAAAACTGTTTTTT. Protein product: CASSSVGGWEKLFF.

The V call is TRBV5-6, the J call TRBJ1-2, with 8 bases fitting TRBD1. The germline gives CDR1 SGHDT, CDR2 YYEEEE. This CDR3 contains 15 residues. V lost 1 base to trimming and J lost 1 base; unmatched junction nucleotides: 3. CDR3 region: CASSLLDRDNYGYTF. The CDR3 DNA sequence: TGTGCCAGCAGCTTGCTGGACAGGGATAACTATGGCTACACCTTC.

The chain couples TRBV2 to TRBJ1-4; tentative D call: TRBD1 (6 bases). Looked up from germline, CDR1 is SNHLY and CDR2 is FYNNEI. The CDR3 runs to 13 residues. V was shortened by 6 bases and J by 1 base, with 6 bases between the two germline ends. CDR3 loop: CASRTGTNEKLFF. The CDR3 coding sequence is TGTGCCAGCAGGACAGGAACTAATGAAAAACTGTTTTTT.

This clone was seen more than once but under ten times. The V call is TRBV11-2, the J call TRBJ2-1; TRBD2 aligns across 9 bases. The CDR3 loop spans 18 amino acids. With V trimmed by 0 bases and J by 4 bases, 10 bases remained unmatched. Germline values: CDR1 SGHAT, CDR2 FQNNGV. Written as DNA, the CDR3 is TGTGCCAGCAGCTTAGATGGCTTGGCGGGGGGGGGATACAATGAGCAGTTCTTC. Protein sequence: CASSLDGLAGGGYNEQFF.

V gene TRBV9 combines with J gene TRBJ2-7; a possible D gene is TRBD1 (5 bases). CDR1 SGDLS and CDR2 YYNGEE come from the germline V gene. V gave up 2 bases and J gave up 6 bases, with 12 bases separating them. The CDR3 runs to 13 residues. For the CDR3, the DNA is TGTGCCAGCAGCGTGACAGCAGGGCGCGAGCAGTACTTC. This gives the protein CASSVTAGREQYF.